What follows is one TCR beta chain and its context. Its antigen is unknown. The CDR3 length is 13 residues. Germline lookup yields CDR1 SQVTM and CDR2 ANQGSEA. Germline trimming cut 7 bases from V and 6 bases from J; bases unmatched to any gene: 8. This specimen belongs to a study of cytomegalovirus exposure and HLA in healthy donors. Whole-study results and caveats: The classifier, whose performance was assessed in both the original and validation cohorts, reportedly diagnosed cytomegalovirus status with high specificity and sensitivity. Clonal expansion, a later analysis showed, was greater in HLA-associated TCR beta chains than in equally common others.

The PCR made use of 60 Vbeta and 13 Jbeta primers. Sequenced by immunoSEQ multiplex PCR; TCRdb stores in-frame clones only, minus some. The table lists some 200,000 clones, 80% to 85% of them singletons, with less than 3.5% in the top ten. This TCR derives from a middle-aged woman in good health and CMV-seronegative. This chain uses TRBV29-1 with TRBJ2-1, with 8 bases fitting TRBD1. The source material was PBMCs. The CDR3 DNA reads as TGCAGCGCATCACAGGGGGTATCCAATGAGCAGTTCTTC. This codes for CSASQGVSNEQFF.